Below are 4 T cell receptor beta chains sequenced from a single sample in a study of blood T cell repertoires in COVID-19. Libraries were prepared by immunoSEQ multiplex PCR; TCRdb keeps only in-frame clonotypes and omits some of them. The sample includes hundreds of thousands of clones, about nine tenths seen only once; the top ten take approximately 7.4%. Sequencing was performed on peripheral blood. These receptors were obtained from an older woman with COVID-19, enrolled during active disease.

CDR3 coding DNA: TGCGCCAGCAGCGCCGGACAGGCCAAACTGGATGGCTACACCTTC. Residues: CASSAGQAKLDGYTF. V and J are TRBV5-1 and TRBJ1-2; TRBD1 aligns across 7 bases. The V and J ends lost 4 bases and 6 bases, in that order; junction bases with no gene match: 12. The CDR3 length is 15 residues. Germline V lookup: CDR1 SGHRS, CDR2 YFSETQ.

As concerns this clone: Other DNA sequences of this sample code for an identical CDR3. The chain recombines TRBV9 with TRBJ2-7; maybe TRBD2 (6 bases). Germline V gene sequence: CDR1 SGDLS, CDR2 YYNGEE. The CDR3 spans 15 residues. Deletions cut 0 bases from V and 4 bases from J, with 14 bases between. The CDR3 nucleotides read TGTGCCAGCAGCGTAGGGTCAGGAGGGTTGTACGAGCAGTACTTC. This translates into CASSVGSGGLYEQYF.

This sequence joins TRBV5-1 and TRBJ2-2, with a possible D match to TRBD2 (5 bases). Germline CDR1 and CDR2: SGHRS and YFSETQ. V shed 4 bases and J shed 6 bases, with 16 bases lying between them. The CDR3 runs to 15 residues. The CDR3 spells CASSDDGNVAGELFF. Here the CDR3 DNA reads TGCGCCAGCAGCGATGACGGGAATGTTGCCGGGGAGCTGTTTTTT.

The CDR3 nucleotides are TGTGCCAGCAGCCCCCTCGTGGGACAGGGAGGAACCGGGGAGCTGTTTTTT. This sequence encodes CASSPLVGQGGTGELFF. The rearrangement uses TRBV11-2 and TRBJ2-2, with 9 nucleotides matching TRBD1. The CDR3 spans 17 residues. Germline values: CDR1 SGHAT, CDR2 FQNNGV. J was trimmed by 5 bases and V by 5 bases; bases with no gene match: 12.